Below, one TCR beta chain is given with its context. Its antigen is unidentified. TCRdb called the reads again in MiXCR, with one record for every CDR3 protein. The data hold around 310,000 distinct CDR3 sequences, with around 29% observed a single time. This record belongs to a study of T cell repertoires in cytomegalovirus infection. The J segment lost 1 base and the V segment lost 0 bases, leaving 3 bases of the junction unmatched. Per the germline V gene, CDR1 is MNHEY and CDR2 is SVGAGI. CDR3 length equals 18 residues. The sequence was obtained from a human donor in good health (CMV status not recorded). Some clones in this sample may be carry-over from other donors' samples. The V gene is TRBV6-5, the J gene TRBJ2-5; TRBD2 matches at 15 bases. The sequences come from cultured PBMCs, collected from culture after CMV antigen stimulation. CDR3 nucleotide sequence: TGTGCCAGCAGTTACTCGGGACTAGCGGGGGGCCTCCAAGAGACCCAGTACTTC. Protein: CASSYSGLAGGLQETQYF.